Below, 3 T cell receptor beta chains from the same sample are listed, as sequenced in a study of Graves' ophthalmopathy and Graves' hyperthyroidism. TCR beta CDR3 regions were amplified from RNA transcripts. The workflow started with a first-round RT-PCR run with HTBI primers and then moved on to a second-round multiplex PCR. TCRdb reprocessed the multiplex PCR reads with MiXCR, giving one entry per CDR3 protein. The table lists over a million distinct CDR3 sequences, about two fifths of them singletons. Sequenced sample: peripheral blood or thyroid tissue (not recorded which). Receptor source: an adult man with Graves' hyperthyroidism.

This chain links TRBV6-5 with TRBJ2-5; D remains unclear. Germline V gives CDR1 MNHEY, CDR2 SVGAGI. V was clipped by 9 bases and J by 1 base, with 18 bases between them. This CDR3 has 15 amino acids. CDR3 residues: CASDTSVGTQETQYF. The DNA of the CDR3 is TGTGCCAGTGACACAAGCGTGGGAACCCAAGAGACCCAGTACTTC.

This clonotype was observed a few times. This chain links TRBV20-1 with TRBJ2-2, with D perhaps matching TRBD2 (7 bases). Trimming shortened V by 3 bases and J by 5 bases, and 19 bases separated the two germline ends. The CDR3 is 16 amino acids. Germline values: CDR1 DFQATT, CDR2 SNEGSKA (reference sequence). The CDR3 region is CSASNARGGLTGELFF. The CDR3 coding sequence is TGCAGTGCTAGTAATGCGAGGGGGGGCCTTACCGGGGAGCTGTTTTTT.

This clonotype was detected ten times or more. The chain uses TRBV12-3 or TRBV12-4 and TRBJ1-1; TRBD1 agrees at 8 bases. J gave up 2 bases and V 7 bases, and 6 bases lay outside the gene matches. The CDR3 has 14 amino acids. CDR3 DNA: TGTGCCAGCAAACGACAGGGGAAAAACACTGAAGCTTTCTTT. This codes for CASKRQGKNTEAFF.